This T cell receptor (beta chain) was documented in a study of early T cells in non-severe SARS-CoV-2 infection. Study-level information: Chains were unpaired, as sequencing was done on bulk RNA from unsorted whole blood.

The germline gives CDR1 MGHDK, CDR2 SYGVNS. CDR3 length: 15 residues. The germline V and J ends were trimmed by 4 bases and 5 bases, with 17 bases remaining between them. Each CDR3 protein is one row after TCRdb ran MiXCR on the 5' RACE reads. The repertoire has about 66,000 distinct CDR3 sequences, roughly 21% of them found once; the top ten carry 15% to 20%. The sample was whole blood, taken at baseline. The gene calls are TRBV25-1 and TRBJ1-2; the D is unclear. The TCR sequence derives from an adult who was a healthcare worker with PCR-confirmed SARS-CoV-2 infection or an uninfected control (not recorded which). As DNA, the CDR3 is TGTGCCAGCAGTGGCCTATGGCGAACCTCTTATGGCTACACCTTC. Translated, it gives CASSGLWRTSYGYTF.